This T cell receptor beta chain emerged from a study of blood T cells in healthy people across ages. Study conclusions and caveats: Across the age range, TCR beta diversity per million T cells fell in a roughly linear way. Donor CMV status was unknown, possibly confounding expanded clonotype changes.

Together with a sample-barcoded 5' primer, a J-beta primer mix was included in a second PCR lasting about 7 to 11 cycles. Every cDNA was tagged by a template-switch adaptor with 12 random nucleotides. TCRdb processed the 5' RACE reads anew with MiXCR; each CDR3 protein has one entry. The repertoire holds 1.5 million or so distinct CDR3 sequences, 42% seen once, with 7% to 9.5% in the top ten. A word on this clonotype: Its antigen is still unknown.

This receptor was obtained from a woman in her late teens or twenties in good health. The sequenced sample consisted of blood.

For the CDR3, the DNA is TGTGCCAGCAGCGTAGAGGACAAGGGAGGCCATGAGCAGTTCTTC. It specifies CASSVEDKGGHEQFF. The chain combines TRBV9 with TRBJ2-1; D might be TRBD2 (6 bases). The CDR3 consists of 15 residues. V lost 0 bases and J lost 8, with 15 bases in between. Germline V gene data show CDR1 as SGDLS and CDR2 as YYNGEE.